One and the same sample provided the 6 T cell receptor beta chains below, sequenced in a study of beta chain features in type 1 diabetes. cDNA synthesis used the whole RNA isolate, giving expressed TCRB sequences. Data came from immunoSEQ multiplex PCR; TCRdb stores just in-frame clones and leaves some out. The table records approximately 170,000 clones, approximately 9% of them present only once. Material for sequencing was central memory CD4+ T cells from blood. The receptors here all came from a woman aged 18-29 years in good health.

In DNA form, the CDR3 reads TGCGCCAGCAGCCAAGCCACTAGCGGGAAGGATACGCAGTATTTT. Protein product: CASSQATSGKDTQYF. The chain combines TRBV4-1 with TRBJ2-3, with 10 nucleotides matching TRBD2. After removal of 1 base from V and 6 bases from J, the junction contained 4 bases not matched to a gene. Germline loops: CDR1 MGHRA, CDR2 YSYEKL. The CDR3 is 15 residues long.

This clone was counted a few times. The chain links TRBV11-2 to TRBJ1-4; D is ambiguous. The CDR3 runs 13 residues. Trimming pared 3 bases from V and 4 bases from J, leaving 6 bases between. Germline V CDR1 and CDR2: SGHAT, FQNNGV. The CDR3 reads CASSFGNNEKLFF. CDR3 DNA sequence: TGTGCCAGCAGCTTCGGGAATAATGAAAAACTGTTTTTT. Drawing the rest from reference TRBV11-2 and TRBJ1-4, the complete variable domain is EAGVAQSPRYKIIEKRQSVAFWCNPISGHATLYWYQQILGQGPKLLIQFQNNGVVDDSQLPKDRFSAERLKGVDSTLKIQPAKLEDSAVYLCASSFGNNEKLFFGSGTQLSVL.

The chain is built from TRBV5-1 and TRBJ2-1, with D unclear. The V and J ends lost 0 bases and 8 bases respectively, with 6 bases between them. This CDR3 region has 12 residues. The germline CDR1 and CDR2 sequences are SGHRS and YFSETQ. CDR3 protein: CASSLALDEQFF. As DNA, the CDR3 is TGCGCCAGCAGCTTGGCCCTCGATGAGCAGTTCTTC.

This clone has only a few counts. The CDR3 loop is CASSLQGQSTDTQYF. The CDR3 nucleotides read TGTGCCAGCAGCTTACAGGGACAGAGTACAGATACGCAGTATTTT. The chain recombines TRBV7-2 with TRBJ2-3; 7 bases are shared with TRBD1. V lost 2 bases to trimming and J lost 3 bases; unmatched junction nucleotides: 5. The CDR3 runs 15 residues. In germline, CDR1 is SGHTA, CDR2 FQGNSA.

V usage is TRBV11-2 and J usage is TRBJ2-7, with D tentatively TRBD1 (5 bases). V was clipped by 5 bases and J by 2 bases, with 13 bases between them. The CDR3 consists of 14 residues. CDR1 is SGHAT and CDR2 is FQNNGV in the germline V gene. The CDR3 nucleotides are TGTGCCAGCAGCCTAGGGCTGGGGCCCTACGAGCAGTACTTC. It yields the protein CASSLGLGPYEQYF.

This chain links TRBV5-1 with TRBJ2-5; the D is unclear. The CDR3 has 12 amino acids. V gave up 4 bases and J gave up 5 bases, with 9 bases separating them. Germline V gene sequence: CDR1 SGHRS, CDR2 YFSETQ. The CDR3: CASSPGRETQYF. The CDR3 DNA follows: TGCGCCAGCAGCCCAGGAAGGGAGACCCAGTACTTC.